This T cell receptor (beta chain) was observed in a study of blood T cell repertoires in COVID-19. The table came from immunoSEQ multiplex PCR; TCRdb's copy has only in-frame clones and leaves some out. This table has about 69,000 clones, 79% appearing once. Germline lookup yields CDR1 SGHRS and CDR2 YFSETQ. This CDR3 is 13 amino acids long. Deletions cut 0 bases from V and 2 bases from J, with 6 bases between. This clone has more than one count but fewer than ten. Sample: peripheral blood. The clonotype comes from a man aged 55 to 70 with acute or convalescent COVID-19. The chain employs TRBV5-1 and TRBJ2-7, with no clear D. The CDR3 loop is CASSLDETYEQYF. The CDR3 coding sequence is TGCGCCAGCAGCTTGGACGAGACCTACGAGCAGTACTTC.